This TCR beta chain was profiled in a study of blood T cell repertoires in COVID-19. Overall study context: Spain, Italy and the United States supplied samples that represented acute and convalescent COVID-19.

The V end lost 7 bases, the J end lost 7 bases, and 10 bases lay between the germline ends. CDR1 LNHDA and CDR2 SQIVND come from the germline V gene (reference sequence). CDR3 length: 11 residues. The assay was immunoSEQ multiplex PCR, and TCRdb's table has in-frame clones only and misses some. Of approximately 14,000 clones in the sample, over 70% were seen once. The V gene is TRBV19, the J gene TRBJ1-1, with a tentative D call TRBD1 (5 bases). Sample: peripheral blood. This TCR derives from a human donor in a cohort sampled during active COVID-19. Here the CDR3 reads CASTMGGEAFF. In nucleotides, the CDR3 is TGTGCCAGTACTATGGGGGGTGAAGCTTTCTTT.